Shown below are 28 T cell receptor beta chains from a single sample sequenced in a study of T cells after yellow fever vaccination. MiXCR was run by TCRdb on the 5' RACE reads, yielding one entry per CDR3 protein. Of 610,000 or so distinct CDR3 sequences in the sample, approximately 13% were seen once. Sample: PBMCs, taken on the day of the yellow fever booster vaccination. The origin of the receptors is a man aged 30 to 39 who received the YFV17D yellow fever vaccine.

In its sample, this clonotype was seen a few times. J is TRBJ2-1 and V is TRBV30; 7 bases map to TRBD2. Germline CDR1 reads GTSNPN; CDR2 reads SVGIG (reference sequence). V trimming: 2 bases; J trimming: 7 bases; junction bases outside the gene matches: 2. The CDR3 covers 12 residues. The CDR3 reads CAWSRRGNEQFF. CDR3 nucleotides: TGTGCCTGGAGTCGGCGGGGGAATGAGCAGTTCTTC.

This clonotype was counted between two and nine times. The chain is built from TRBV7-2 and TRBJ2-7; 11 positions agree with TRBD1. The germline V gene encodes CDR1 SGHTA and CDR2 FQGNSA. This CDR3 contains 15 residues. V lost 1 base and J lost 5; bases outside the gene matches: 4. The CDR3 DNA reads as TGTGCCAGCAGCTTAGTGGACAGGGGGCGTCACGAGCAGTACTTC. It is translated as CASSLVDRGRHEQYF.

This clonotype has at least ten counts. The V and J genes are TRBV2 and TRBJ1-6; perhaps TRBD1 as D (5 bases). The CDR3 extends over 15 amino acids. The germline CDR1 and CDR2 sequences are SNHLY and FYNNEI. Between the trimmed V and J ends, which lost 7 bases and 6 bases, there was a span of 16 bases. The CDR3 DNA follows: TGTGCCAGCATGAGGGACCAGTTTGGTAATTCACCCCTCCACTTT. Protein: CASMRDQFGNSPLHF.

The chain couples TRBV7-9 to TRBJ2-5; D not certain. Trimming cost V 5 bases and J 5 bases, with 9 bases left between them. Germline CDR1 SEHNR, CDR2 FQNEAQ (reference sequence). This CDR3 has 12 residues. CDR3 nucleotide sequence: TGTGCCAGCAGCCGACCGGAGGAGACCCAGTACTTC. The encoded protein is CASSRPEETQYF.

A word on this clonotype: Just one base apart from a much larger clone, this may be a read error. CDR3 in DNA: TGCAGCGTTGAAACTGGGGTCACCGGGGAGCTGTTTTTT. Encoded protein: CSVETGVTGELFF. V gene TRBV29-1 combines with J gene TRBJ2-2; D not certain. The CDR3 extends over 13 amino acids. Germline values: CDR1 SQVTM, CDR2 ANQGSEA. Between the trimmed V and J ends, which lost 2 bases and 4 bases, there was a span of 8 bases.

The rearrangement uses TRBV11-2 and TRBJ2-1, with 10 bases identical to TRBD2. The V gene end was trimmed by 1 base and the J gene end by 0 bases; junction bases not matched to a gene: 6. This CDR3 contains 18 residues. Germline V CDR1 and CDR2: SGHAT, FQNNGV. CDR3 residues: CASSLVLAGLSSYNEQFF. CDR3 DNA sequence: TGTGCCAGCAGCTTAGTACTAGCGGGACTGAGCTCCTACAATGAGCAGTTCTTC.

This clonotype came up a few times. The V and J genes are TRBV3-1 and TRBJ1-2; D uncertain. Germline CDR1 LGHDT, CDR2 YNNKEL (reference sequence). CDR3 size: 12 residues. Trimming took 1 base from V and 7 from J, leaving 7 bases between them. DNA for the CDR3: TGTGCCAGCAGCCAAGGGACCCGTGGCTACACCTTC. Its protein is CASSQGTRGYTF.

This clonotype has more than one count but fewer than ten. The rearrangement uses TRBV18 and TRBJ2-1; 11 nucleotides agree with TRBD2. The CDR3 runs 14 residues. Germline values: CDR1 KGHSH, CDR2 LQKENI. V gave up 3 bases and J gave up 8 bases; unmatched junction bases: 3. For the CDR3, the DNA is TGTGCCAGCTCACCCAAACTAGCGGGAGATGAGCAGTTCTTC. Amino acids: CASSPKLAGDEQFF.

The CDR3 DNA follows: TGTGCCAGCAGCCTCTCCGGGACAGGGGTCGAGCAGTACTTC. Translating it yields CASSLSGTGVEQYF. The chain is built from TRBV7-9 and TRBJ2-7, with 10 bases matching TRBD1. Per the germline V gene, CDR1 is SEHNR and CDR2 is FQNEAQ (reference sequence). V shed 5 bases and J 6 bases; nucleotides not matched to a gene: 7. The CDR3 extends over 14 amino acids. Using reference TRBV7-9 and TRBJ2-7 for the parts outside the CDR3, the full variable domain is DTGVSQNPRHKITKRGQNVTFRCDPISEHNRLYWYRQTLGQGPEFLTYFQNEAQLEKSRLLSDRFSAERPKGSFSTLEIQRTEQGDSAMYLCASSLSGTGVEQYFGPGTRLTVT.

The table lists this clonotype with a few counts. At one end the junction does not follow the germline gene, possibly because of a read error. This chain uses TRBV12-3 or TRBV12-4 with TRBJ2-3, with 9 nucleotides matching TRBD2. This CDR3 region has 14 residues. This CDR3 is CASRLAGAGDTQYF. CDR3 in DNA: TGTGCCAGCAGATTAGCGGGAGCGGGGGATACGCAGTATTTT.

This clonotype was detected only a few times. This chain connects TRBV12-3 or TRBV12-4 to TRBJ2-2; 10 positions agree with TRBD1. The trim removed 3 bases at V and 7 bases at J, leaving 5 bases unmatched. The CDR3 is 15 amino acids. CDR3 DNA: TGTGCCAGCAGTTTCGACAGGGGGCAAGTCGGGGAGCTGTTTTTT. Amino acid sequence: CASSFDRGQVGELFF.

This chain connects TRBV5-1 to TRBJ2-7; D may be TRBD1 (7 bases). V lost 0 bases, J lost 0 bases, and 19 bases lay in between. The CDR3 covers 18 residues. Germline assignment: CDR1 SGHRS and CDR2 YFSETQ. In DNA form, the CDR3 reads TGCGCCAGCAGCTTGGAGGGGGCGCCGGGACTTCTCTCCTACGAGCAGTACTTC. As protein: CASSLEGAPGLLSYEQYF.

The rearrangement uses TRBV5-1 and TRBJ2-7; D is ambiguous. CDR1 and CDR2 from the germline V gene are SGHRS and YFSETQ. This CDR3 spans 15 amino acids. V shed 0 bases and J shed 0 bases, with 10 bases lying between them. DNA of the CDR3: TGCGCCAGCAGCTTGGCGATGGGCGGCTCCTACGAGCAGTACTTC. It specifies CASSLAMGGSYEQYF.

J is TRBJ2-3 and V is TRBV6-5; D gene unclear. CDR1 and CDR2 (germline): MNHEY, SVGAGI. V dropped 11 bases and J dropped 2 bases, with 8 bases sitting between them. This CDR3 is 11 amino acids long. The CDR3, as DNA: TGTGCCTCCCCCCCCACAGATACGCAGTATTTT. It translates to CASPPTDTQYF.

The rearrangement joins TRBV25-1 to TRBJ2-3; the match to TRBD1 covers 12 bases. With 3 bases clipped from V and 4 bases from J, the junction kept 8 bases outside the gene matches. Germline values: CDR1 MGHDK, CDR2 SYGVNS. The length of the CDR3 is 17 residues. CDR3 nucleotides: TGTGCCAGCAGTGACCCGCCGGGACAGGGGGCAGCAGATACGCAGTATTTT. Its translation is CASSDPPGQGAADTQYF.

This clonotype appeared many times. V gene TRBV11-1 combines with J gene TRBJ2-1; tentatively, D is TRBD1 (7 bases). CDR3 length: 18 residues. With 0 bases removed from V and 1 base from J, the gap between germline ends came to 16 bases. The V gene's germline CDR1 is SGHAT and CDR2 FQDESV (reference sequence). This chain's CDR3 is CASSLAREQGTSYNEQFF. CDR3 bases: TGTGCCAGCAGCTTAGCAAGGGAACAGGGGACTTCCTACAATGAGCAGTTCTTC.

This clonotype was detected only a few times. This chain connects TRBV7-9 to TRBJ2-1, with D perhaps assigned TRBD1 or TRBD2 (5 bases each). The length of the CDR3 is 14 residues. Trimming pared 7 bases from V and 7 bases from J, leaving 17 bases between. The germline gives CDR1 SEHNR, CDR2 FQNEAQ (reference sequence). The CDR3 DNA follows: TGTGCCAGCAAGGACGGGGCGACTCTGAATGAGCAGTTCTTC. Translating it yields CASKDGATLNEQFF.

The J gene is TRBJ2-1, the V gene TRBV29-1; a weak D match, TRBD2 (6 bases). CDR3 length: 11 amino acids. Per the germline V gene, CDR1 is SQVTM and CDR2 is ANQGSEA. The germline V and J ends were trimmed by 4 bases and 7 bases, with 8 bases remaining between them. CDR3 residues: CSVGGGNEQFF. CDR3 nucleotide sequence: TGCAGCGTTGGTGGGGGGAATGAGCAGTTCTTC.

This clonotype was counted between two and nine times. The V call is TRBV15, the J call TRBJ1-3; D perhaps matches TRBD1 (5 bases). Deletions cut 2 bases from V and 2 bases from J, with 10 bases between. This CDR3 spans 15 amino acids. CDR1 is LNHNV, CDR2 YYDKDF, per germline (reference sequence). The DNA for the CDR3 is TGTGCCACCAGCAGACAGACAGCTACTGGAAACACCATATATTTT. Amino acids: CATSRQTATGNTIYF.

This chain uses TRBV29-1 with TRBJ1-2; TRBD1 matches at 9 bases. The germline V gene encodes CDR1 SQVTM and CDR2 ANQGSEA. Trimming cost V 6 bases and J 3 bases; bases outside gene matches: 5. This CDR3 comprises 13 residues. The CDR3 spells CSVGQGIYYGYTF. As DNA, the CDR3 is TGCAGCGTCGGACAGGGGATTTACTATGGCTACACCTTC.

The chain's CDR3 is CASSALTSGIYNEQFF. The CDR3 DNA follows: TGCGCCAGCAGCGCCCTGACTAGCGGGATCTACAATGAGCAGTTCTTC. The V call is TRBV5-1, the J call TRBJ2-1; 11 bases are shared with TRBD2. Germline CDR1 is SGHRS and CDR2 is YFSETQ. The CDR3 loop spans 16 amino acids. V lost 4 bases to trimming and J lost 3 bases; unmatched junction nucleotides: 6.

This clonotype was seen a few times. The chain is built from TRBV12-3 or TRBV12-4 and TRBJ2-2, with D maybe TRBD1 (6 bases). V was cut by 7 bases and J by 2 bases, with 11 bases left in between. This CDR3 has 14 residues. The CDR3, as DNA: TGTGCCAGCACCCTTGGGACAAACACCGGGGAGCTGTTTTTT. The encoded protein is CASTLGTNTGELFF.

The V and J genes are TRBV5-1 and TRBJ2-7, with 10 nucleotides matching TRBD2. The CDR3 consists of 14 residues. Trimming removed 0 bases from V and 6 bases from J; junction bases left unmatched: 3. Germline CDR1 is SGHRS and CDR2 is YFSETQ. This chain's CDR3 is CASSLALAGVEQYF. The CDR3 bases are TGCGCCAGCAGCTTGGCGCTAGCGGGAGTCGAGCAGTACTTC.

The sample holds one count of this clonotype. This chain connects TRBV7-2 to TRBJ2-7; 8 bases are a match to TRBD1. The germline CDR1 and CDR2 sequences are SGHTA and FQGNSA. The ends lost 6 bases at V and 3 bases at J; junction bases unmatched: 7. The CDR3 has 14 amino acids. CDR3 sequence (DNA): TGTGCCAGCAGGATACAGGGGGAGAACTACGAGCAGTACTTC. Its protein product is CASRIQGENYEQYF. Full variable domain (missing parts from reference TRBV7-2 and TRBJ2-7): GAGVSQSPSNKVTEKGKDVELRCDPISGHTALYWYRQSLGQGLEFLIYFQGNSAPDKSGLPSDRFSAERTGGSVSTLTIQRTQQEDSAVYLCASRIQGENYEQYFGPGTRLTVT.

CDR3 coding DNA: TGTGCCAGCAGCCACGTGGGGCGGGGGGAGTACGAGCAGTACTTC. Protein sequence: CASSHVGRGEYEQYF. V is TRBV3-1 and J is TRBJ2-7, with TRBD2 matching 8 bases. There are 15 residues in the CDR3. Germline V gene sequence: CDR1 LGHDT, CDR2 YNNKEL (reference sequence). V was clipped by 3 bases and J by 4 bases; unmatched bases: 8.

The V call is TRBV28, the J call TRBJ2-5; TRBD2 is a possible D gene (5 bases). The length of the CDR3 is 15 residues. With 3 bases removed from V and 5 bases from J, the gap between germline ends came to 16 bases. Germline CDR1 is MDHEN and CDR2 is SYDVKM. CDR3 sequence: CASSFLPPREETQYF. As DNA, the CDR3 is TGTGCCAGCAGTTTCCTACCCCCTAGGGAGGAGACCCAGTACTTC.

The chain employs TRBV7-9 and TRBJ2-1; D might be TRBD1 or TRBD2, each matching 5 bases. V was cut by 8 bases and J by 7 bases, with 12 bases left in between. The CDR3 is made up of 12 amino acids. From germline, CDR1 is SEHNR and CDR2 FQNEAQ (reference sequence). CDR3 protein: CASEGLLNEQFF. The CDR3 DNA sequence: TGTGCCAGCGAGGGGTTACTTAATGAGCAGTTCTTC.

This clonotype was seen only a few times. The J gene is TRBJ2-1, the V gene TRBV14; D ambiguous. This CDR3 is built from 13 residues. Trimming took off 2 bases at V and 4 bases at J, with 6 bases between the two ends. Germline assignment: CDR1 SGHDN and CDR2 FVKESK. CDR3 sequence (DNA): TGTGCCAGCAGCCAAACCGAGTACAATGAGCAGTTCTTC. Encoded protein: CASSQTEYNEQFF.